Below are 10 T cell receptor beta chains sequenced from a single sample in a study of identical twins. TCRdb reprocessed the 5' RACE reads with MiXCR, giving one entry per CDR3 protein. The sample carries 300,000 to 400,000 distinct CDR3 sequences, 9% to 15% recorded once. The same sample was also studied in work on yellow fever vaccine responses in identical twins.

The sequenced sample was CD8+ T cells sorted from blood. The receptors shown here come from a woman aged 18-35 years in good health.

Many counts were recorded for this clonotype. CDR3 region: CASSLGSGSEQFF. The CDR3, as DNA: TGTGCCAGCAGTTTAGGTTCTGGGAGTGAGCAGTTCTTC. The chain recombines TRBV12-3 or TRBV12-4 with TRBJ2-1, with D perhaps matching TRBD2 (5 bases). The CDR3 totals 13 residues. With 1 base removed from V and 9 bases from J, the gap between germline ends came to 10 bases.

This clonotype was seen a few times. The chain recombines TRBV13 with TRBJ2-3; 11 nucleotides match TRBD2. J gave up 4 bases and V 2 bases, and 11 bases lay outside the gene matches. Germline CDR1 PRHDT, CDR2 FYEKMQ (reference sequence). There are 18 residues in the CDR3. CDR3 amino acids: CASSLSLAGVTCADTQYF. In nucleotides, the CDR3 is TGTGCCAGCAGCTTATCACTAGCGGGAGTTACTTGCGCAGATACGCAGTATTTT.

This clonotype was recorded a few times. The V gene is TRBV7-9, the J gene TRBJ2-7, with no clear D. Trimming cost V 3 bases and J 5 bases, with 11 bases left between them. The germline gives CDR1 SEHNR, CDR2 FQNEAQ (reference sequence). The CDR3 consists of 13 residues. The CDR3 sequence is CASSFGVRDEQYV. The CDR3 DNA sequence: TGTGCCAGCAGCTTTGGGGTTAGGGACGAGCAGTACGTC.

The gene calls are TRBV5-1 and TRBJ2-2, with 9 bases identical to TRBD1. Germline-derived CDR1 and CDR2 are SGHRS and YFSETQ. This CDR3 is built from 16 residues. V dropped 4 bases and J dropped 4; count of bases not matched to a gene: 8. The CDR3 region is CASSPGGTGITGELFF. CDR3 DNA sequence: TGCGCCAGCAGCCCGGGTGGGACAGGGATCACCGGGGAGCTGTTTTTT.

This clonotype was recorded many times. The chain employs TRBV29-1 and TRBJ2-5; no reliable D call. This CDR3 region has 10 residues. CDR1 is SQVTM, CDR2 ANQGSEA, per germline. V lost 4 bases and J 2 bases, leaving 2 bases between the germline ends. This CDR3 is CSVVQETQYF. The CDR3 DNA follows: TGCAGCGTTGTTCAAGAGACCCAGTACTTC.

This clonotype came up many times. The V call is TRBV6-2 or TRBV6-3, the J call TRBJ1-2; no clear D. CDR1 and CDR2 from the germline V gene are MNHEY and SVGEGT. Trimming removed 6 bases from V and 0 bases from J, with 8 bases in between. CDR3 length: 13 amino acids. Here the CDR3 reads CASSRGPNYGYTF. The CDR3 nucleotides read TGTGCCAGCAGCCGGGGTCCTAACTATGGCTACACCTTC.

The chain carries TRBV20-1 and TRBJ2-1, with 8 bases that match TRBD2. The CDR3 extends over 17 amino acids. CDR1 is DFQATT and CDR2 is SNEGSKA in the germline V gene (reference sequence). The J segment lost 4 bases and the V segment lost 0 bases, leaving 11 bases of the junction unmatched. The CDR3 spells CSARDTNRGGQYNEQFF. In DNA, the CDR3 is TGCAGTGCTAGAGATACTAATCGGGGGGGGCAGTACAATGAGCAGTTCTTC.

This clonotype was observed a few times. The rearrangement links TRBV4-1 to TRBJ1-1, with D unclear. This CDR3 comprises 14 residues. Germline V lookup: CDR1 MGHRA, CDR2 YSYEKL. Deletions cut 3 bases from V and 6 bases from J, with 14 bases between. Here the CDR3 DNA reads TGCGCCAGCAGCCAGAGGGCCTCTTGGCCTGAAGCTTTCTTT. Protein: CASSQRASWPEAFF.

Many counts were recorded for this clonotype. The rearrangement uses TRBV7-9 and TRBJ2-1; D is unresolved. Trimming removed 0 bases at V and 8 bases at J, with 11 bases between. Germline values: CDR1 SEHNR, CDR2 FQNEAQ (reference sequence). This CDR3 region has 14 residues. Here the CDR3 reads CASSLAQQTYEQFF. The CDR3 DNA reads TGTGCCAGCAGCTTAGCCCAGCAGACCTATGAGCAGTTCTTC.

This clonotype was recorded many times. This sequence joins TRBV9 and TRBJ2-1, with TRBD2 matching 7 bases. The CDR3 is 16 residues long. V shed 4 bases and J 3 bases; nucleotides not matched to a gene: 10. Per the germline V gene, CDR1 is SGDLS and CDR2 is YYNGEE. The CDR3: CASSPRVAGVYNEQFF. The CDR3 region has the DNA TGTGCCAGCAGCCCCCGGGTCGCGGGAGTCTACAATGAGCAGTTCTTC.